These 7 T cell receptor beta chains came from one sample sequenced in a study of patients and donors after allogeneic stem cell transplantation. TCRdb reanalysed the RT-PCR reads using MiXCR and keeps one entry per CDR3 protein. The table records more than 850,000 distinct CDR3 sequences, roughly 18% of them present only once. The sequencing sample was made of blood, either unsorted or a sorted T cell fraction (not recorded which). The receptors stem from a human donor who was either an allogeneic HSCT recipient or a stem cell or donor lymphocyte infusion donor (not recorded which). It is not recorded whose cells these are; they may come from a transplant donor.

The DNA for the CDR3 is TGCAGTGCTAGAGATCTCGGGGCAGGCCTAAATTCACCCCTCCACTTT. It yields the protein CSARDLGAGLNSPLHF. This chain joins TRBV20-1 and TRBJ1-6; TRBD1 is a possible D gene (5 bases). The V end lost 0 bases, the J end lost 7 bases, and 16 bases lay between the germline ends. Per the germline V gene, CDR1 is DFQATT and CDR2 is SNEGSKA (reference sequence). The CDR3 is 16 amino acids.

In this sample, this clonotype turned up many times. This chain joins TRBV20-1 and TRBJ2-3, with 9 bases lining up with TRBD2. J lost 1 base, V lost 7 bases, and 6 bases had no gene match. The CDR3 is 14 amino acids. The V gene's germline CDR1 is DFQATT and CDR2 SNEGSKA (reference sequence). The CDR3 DNA reads TGCAGTGTCGGCCCTAGCGGGGGCACAGATACGCAGTATTTT. The encoded protein is CSVGPSGGTDTQYF.

The chain is built from TRBV5-5 and TRBJ2-3; D possibly corresponds to TRBD2 (5 bases). V lost 2 bases and J 4 bases, leaving 14 bases between the germline ends. The germline V gene has CDR1 SGHKS and CDR2 YYEKEE (reference sequence). The CDR3 contains 15 residues. CDR3 residues: CASSLRGTSADTQYF. In nucleotides, the CDR3 is TGTGCCAGCAGCTTACGGGGAACGAGCGCAGATACGCAGTATTTT.

The chain uses TRBV12-3 or TRBV12-4 and TRBJ2-7, with 8 bases aligning to TRBD1. J gave up 7 bases and V 6 bases, and 11 bases lay outside the gene matches. The CDR3 loop spans 14 amino acids. As DNA, the CDR3 is TGTGCCAGCAGCCATAGCAGGGGGCCGCAGGAGCAGTACTTC. It translates to CASSHSRGPQEQYF.

V usage is TRBV24-1 and J usage is TRBJ1-2, with D maybe TRBD1 (5 bases). The CDR3 has 12 amino acids. V was trimmed by 3 bases and J by 6 bases, leaving 7 bases between them. Germline-derived CDR1 and CDR2 are KGHDR and SFDVKD. The CDR3 is CATSDPGNGYTF. The CDR3, as DNA: TGTGCCACCAGTGATCCAGGGAATGGCTACACCTTC.

This clonotype was found a few times. The genes are TRBV7-6 and TRBJ1-3; no firm D call. V was cut by 3 bases and J by 5 bases, with 20 bases left in between. The CDR3 contains 17 residues. The germline gives CDR1 SGHVS, CDR2 FNYEAQ. The CDR3 DNA sequence: TGTGCCAGCAGCTTTAGTTTCAAGAATCAAAGGCGAAACACCATATATTTT. Amino acids: CASSFSFKNQRRNTIYF.

The sample holds many counts of this clonotype. The chain recombines TRBV15 with TRBJ1-1, with D possibly matching TRBD1 (5 bases). The germline CDR1 and CDR2 sequences are LNHNV and YYDKDF (reference sequence). The CDR3 covers 12 residues. V dropped 5 bases and J dropped 6 bases, with 10 bases sitting between them. CDR3 in amino acids: CATSEQVAEAFF. The CDR3 region has the DNA TGTGCCACCAGCGAACAGGTCGCTGAAGCTTTCTTT.